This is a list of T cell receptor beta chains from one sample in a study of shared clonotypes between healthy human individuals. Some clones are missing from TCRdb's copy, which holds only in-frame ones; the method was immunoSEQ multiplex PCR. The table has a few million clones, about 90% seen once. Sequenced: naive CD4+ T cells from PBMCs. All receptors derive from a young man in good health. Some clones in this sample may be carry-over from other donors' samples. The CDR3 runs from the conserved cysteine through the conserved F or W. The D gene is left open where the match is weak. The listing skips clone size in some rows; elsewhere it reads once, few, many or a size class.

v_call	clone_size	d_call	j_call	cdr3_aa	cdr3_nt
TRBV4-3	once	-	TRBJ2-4	CASSHRVGGSLGAKNIQYF	TGCGCCAGCAGCCATCGAGTGGGAGGATCCTTGGGGGCCAAAAACATTCAGTACTTC
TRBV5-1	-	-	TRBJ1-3	CASSNEGTPSTIYF	TGCGCCAGCAGCAACGAAGGCACTCCGTCCACCATATATTTT
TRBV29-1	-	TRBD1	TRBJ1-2	CSVRDRGGLAYGYTF	TGCAGCGTGCGGGACAGAGGGGGCCTTGCCTATGGCTACACCTTC
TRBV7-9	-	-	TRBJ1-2	CASSSDSRGGYGYTF	TGTGCCAGCAGCTCTGATTCACGGGGAGGCTATGGCTACACCTTC
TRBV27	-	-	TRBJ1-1	CASSLGISTEAFF	TGTGCCAGCAGTTTGGGTATTTCCACTGAAGCTTTCTTT
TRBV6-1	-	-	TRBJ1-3	CASKGRPSGNTIYF	TGTGCCAGCAAGGGCAGGCCCTCTGGAAACACCATATATTTT
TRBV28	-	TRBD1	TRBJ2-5	CASSLRWTGTETQYF	TGTGCCAGCAGTTTACGCTGGACAGGGACGGAGACCCAGTACTTC
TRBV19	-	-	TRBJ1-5	CASSIPDRTWENQPQHF	TGTGCCAGTAGTATCCCCGACAGAACCTGGGAGAATCAGCCCCAGCATTTT
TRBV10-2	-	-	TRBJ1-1	CASRGSEAFF	TGCGCCAGCAGGGGGAGTGAAGCTTTCTTT
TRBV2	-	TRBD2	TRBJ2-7	CASKAMGLAAAEQYF	TGTGCCAGCAAGGCCATGGGACTAGCGGCAGCCGAGCAGTACTTC
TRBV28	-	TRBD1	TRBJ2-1	CASSSGGKDEQFF	TGTGCCAGCAGTTCAGGGGGTAAGGATGAGCAGTTCTTC
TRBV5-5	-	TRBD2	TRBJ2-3	CASSLGLAGSTDTQYF	TGTGCCAGCAGCTTGGGACTAGCGGGGAGCACAGATACGCAGTATTTT
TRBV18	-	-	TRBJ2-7	CASSPIGVSSYEQYF	TGTGCCAGCTCACCAATCGGCGTCAGCAGCTACGAGCAGTACTTC
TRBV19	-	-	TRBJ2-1	CASSTTTNSYNEQFF	TGTGCCAGTAGTACCACAACAAACTCCTACAATGAGCAGTTCTTC
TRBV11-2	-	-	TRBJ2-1	CASSKFRGEGPRNEQFF	TGTGCCAGCAGCAAATTTAGGGGGGAGGGCCCTCGAAATGAGCAGTTCTTC
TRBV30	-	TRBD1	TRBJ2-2	CAWTGRGNGELFF	TGTGCCTGGACGGGCAGGGGGAATGGGGAGCTGTTTTTT
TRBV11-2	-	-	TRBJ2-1	CASSWSVAASTYNEQFF	TGTGCCAGCAGCTGGTCTGTGGCAGCTTCGACCTACAATGAGCAGTTCTTC
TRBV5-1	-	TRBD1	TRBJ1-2	CASSLAVGQGEQGYTF	TGCGCCAGCAGCTTGGCCGTTGGACAGGGTGAGCAAGGCTACACCTTC
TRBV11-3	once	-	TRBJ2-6	CASSLDLGAGANVLTF	TGTGCCAGCAGCTTAGATCTAGGGGCTGGGGCCAACGTCCTGACTTTC
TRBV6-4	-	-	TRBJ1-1	CASSDPTGTGKITEAFF	TGTGCCAGCAGTGACCCTACAGGAACAGGGAAGATCACTGAAGCTTTCTTT
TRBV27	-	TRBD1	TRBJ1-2	CASSLSGQNYGYTF	TGTGCCAGCAGTTTATCGGGACAGAACTATGGCTACACCTTC
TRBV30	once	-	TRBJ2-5	CAWSTSSTAAQYF	TGTGCCTGGAGTACGTCCAGTACGGCGGCCCAGTACTTC
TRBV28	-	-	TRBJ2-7	CASSLTGESSYEQYF	TGTGCCAGCAGTTTGACGGGAGAGAGCTCCTACGAGCAGTACTTC
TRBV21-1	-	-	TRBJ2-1	CASSKRGSAGHYNEQFF	TGTGCCAGCAGCAAAAGGGGGTCGGCGGGCCACTACAATGAGCAGTTCTTC
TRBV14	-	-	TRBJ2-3	CASSQIEGARDDTQYF	TGTGCCAGCAGCCAAATCGAAGGGGCCCGCGACGATACGCAGTATTTT
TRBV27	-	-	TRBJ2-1	CASRTTSTGNEQFF	TGTGCCAGCAGGACGACTAGTACAGGCAATGAGCAGTTCTTC
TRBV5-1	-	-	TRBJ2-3	CASSSGPSTDTQYF	TGCGCCAGCAGTTCGGGACCGAGCACAGATACGCAGTATTTT
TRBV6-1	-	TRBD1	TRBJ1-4	CASSGQGAPREKLFF	TGTGCCAGCAGTGGCCAGGGGGCGCCGAGGGAAAAACTGTTTTTT
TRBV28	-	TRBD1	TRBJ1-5	CASSFDREEPSNQPQHF	TGTGCCAGCAGTTTTGACAGGGAGGAACCCTCCAATCAGCCCCAGCATTTT
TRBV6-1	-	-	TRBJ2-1	CASSENLLRARNEQFF	TGTGCCAGCAGTGAAAACCTCTTGCGCGCTCGAAATGAGCAGTTCTTC
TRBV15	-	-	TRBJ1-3	CATSGGSGNTIYF	TGTGCCACCAGCGGGGGGTCTGGAAACACCATATATTTT
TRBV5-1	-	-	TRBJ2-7	CASTLGGRAAQYF	TGCGCCAGCACCTTGGGGGGGCGGGCTGCGCAGTACTTC
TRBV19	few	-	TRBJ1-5	CASSMRDGSQPQHF	TGTGCCAGTAGTATGCGGGACGGTTCCCAGCCCCAGCATTTT
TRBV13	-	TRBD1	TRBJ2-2	CASSLRGPGELFF	TGTGCCAGCAGCTTAAGGGGGCCCGGGGAGCTGTTTTTT
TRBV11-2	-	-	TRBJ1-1	CASSPNIGLLSEAFF	TGTGCCAGCAGCCCAAACATCGGACTCCTATCTGAAGCTTTCTTT
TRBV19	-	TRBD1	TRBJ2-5	CASSDRDRGRGETQYF	TGTGCCAGTAGTGACCGGGACAGGGGGCGCGGAGAGACCCAGTACTTC
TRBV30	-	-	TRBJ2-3	CAWSVQGGWGTDTQYF	TGTGCCTGGAGTGTACAGGGAGGGTGGGGCACAGATACGCAGTATTTT
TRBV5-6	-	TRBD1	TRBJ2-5	CASRETGVGETQYF	TGTGCCAGCAGGGAGACAGGGGTTGGGGAGACCCAGTACTTC
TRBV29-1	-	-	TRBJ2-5	CSVEDAEETQYF	TGCAGCGTTGAAGATGCGGAGGAGACCCAGTACTTC
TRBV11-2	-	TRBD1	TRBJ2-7	CASSFRGQSRSYEQYF	TGTGCCAGCAGCTTCCGGGGACAGTCTCGCTCCTACGAGCAGTACTTC
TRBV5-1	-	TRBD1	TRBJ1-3	CASSPGTGTGNTIYF	TGCGCCAGCAGCCCAGGGACAGGAACTGGAAACACCATATATTTT
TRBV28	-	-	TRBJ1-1	CASREVQGNTEAFF	TGTGCCAGCAGGGAGGTACAGGGGAACACTGAAGCTTTCTTT
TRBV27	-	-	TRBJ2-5	CASSETGTSLSAQYF	TGTGCCAGCAGCGAAACCGGGACCTCCCTCTCGGCCCAGTACTTC
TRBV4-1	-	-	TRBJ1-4	CASSPLGGNEKLFF	TGCGCCAGCAGCCCCTTAGGTGGGAATGAAAAACTGTTTTTT
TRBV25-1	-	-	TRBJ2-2	CASSAGTLNTGELFF	TGTGCCAGCAGTGCCGGGACACTGAACACCGGGGAGCTGTTTTTT
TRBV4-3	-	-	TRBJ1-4	CASSQDKLYRINEKLFF	TGCGCCAGCAGCCAAGATAAGTTGTACAGAATTAATGAAAAACTGTTTTTT
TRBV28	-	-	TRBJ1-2	CASSTRWSPNYGYTF	TGTGCCAGCAGCACTCGGTGGTCCCCTAACTATGGCTACACCTTC
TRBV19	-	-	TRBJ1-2	CASSIGTGANYGYTF	TGTGCCAGTAGCATCGGAACAGGAGCTAACTATGGCTACACCTTC